This is a list of T cell receptor beta chains from one sample in a study of cytomegalovirus exposure and HLA in healthy donors. TCRdb's table, derived via immunoSEQ multiplex PCR, lists solely in-frame clones and lacks some. Of under 200,000 clones in the sample, 80% were seen once. Material: PBMCs. The source of these receptors is a young man in good health and CMV-seronegative. The CDR3 runs from the conserved cysteine through the conserved F or W. D genes are given only for firm matches. For some rows the clone size is stated as once, few or many, or as a class when expanded; others skip it.

D gene,clone size,V gene,J gene,CDR3 DNA,CDR3 protein
TRBD1,NA,TRBV9,TRBJ1-4,TGTGCCAGCAGCTTTAGAGGGGGACAGGGCTATTACGATGAAAAACTGTTTTTT,CASSFRGGQGYYDEKLFF
NA,NA,TRBV2,TRBJ2-3,TGTGCCACCCTCTACACAGATGCGCAGTATTTT,CATLYTDAQYF
TRBD1,NA,TRBV9,TRBJ2-4,TGTGCCAGCAGCGTCGGGGAGGGGACAGGGGCTAAAAACATTCAGTACTTC,CASSVGEGTGAKNIQYF
NA,NA,TRBV9,TRBJ1-2,TGTGCCAGCAGCCCCCCTTTCGGAGAACCAAACTATGGCTACACCTTC,CASSPPFGEPNYGYTF
TRBD2,NA,TRBV6-6,TRBJ2-7,TGTGCCAGCAGTTACTCGATAGCGGGAGTCCCCCACGAGCAGTACTTC,CASSYSIAGVPHEQYF
TRBD1,NA,TRBV30,TRBJ1-2,TGTGCCTGGACGGACAGGGTGGGTGGCTACACCTTC,CAWTDRVGGYTF
TRBD2,NA,TRBV5-1,TRBJ2-7,TGCGCCAGCAGCTTGGGACTAGCGGGATTTTACCTAAGCGAGCAGTACTTC,CASSLGLAGFYLSEQYF
NA,NA,TRBV28,TRBJ1-4,TGTGCCAGCAGTTGGAACAGGGAAGGCACTAATGAAAAACTGTTTTTT,CASSWNREGTNEKLFF
TRBD2,NA,TRBV9,TRBJ2-7,TGTGCCAGCAGCGCCCGGGGGGGCGAGCAGTACTTC,CASSARGGEQYF
NA,NA,TRBV20-1,TRBJ2-7,TGCAGTGCCCGTAAGGGACTCTACTTC,CSARKGLYF
NA,few,TRBV9,TRBJ2-2,TGTGCCAGCAGCGTATGGAGGGATCCGAACACCGGGGAGCTGTTTTTT,CASSVWRDPNTGELFF
NA,NA,TRBV4-1,TRBJ1-2,TGCGCCAGCAGCCAAGAAGGGGTGGGTAACTATGGCTACACCTTC,CASSQEGVGNYGYTF
TRBD2,NA,TRBV5-4,TRBJ2-7,TGTGCCAGCAGCTCCCAACGGGGGGGCGAGCAGTACTTC,CASSSQRGGEQYF
TRBD2,NA,TRBV7-3,TRBJ2-1,TGTGCCAGCAGCTTTCTCCGACTAGCGGGAGGTGCGAGCTCCTACAATGAGCAGTTCTTC,CASSFLRLAGGASSYNEQFF
NA,NA,TRBV19,TRBJ1-5,TGTGCCAGTAGGAGCCGAAACCCTAGCAATCAGCCCCAGCATTTT,CASRSRNPSNQPQHF
NA,NA,TRBV9,TRBJ2-1,TGTGCCAGCAGCGGAGTGGCAGGGGGGAACAATGAGCAGTTCTTC,CASSGVAGGNNEQFF
TRBD1,NA,TRBV5-6,TRBJ1-1,TGTGCCAGCAGCTGGGGGGACAGGGGGCCTTTCTTT,CASSWGDRGPFF
NA,NA,TRBV7-8,TRBJ2-2,TGTGCCAGCAGCTTATTAGCAGGGGCCACCGGGGAGCTGTTTTTT,CASSLLAGATGELFF
NA,NA,TRBV6-5,TRBJ2-2,TGTGCCAGCACTTTTAACAGGCCGAACACCGGGGAGCTGTTTTTT,CASTFNRPNTGELFF
TRBD2,few,TRBV5-1,TRBJ2-7,TGCGCCAGCAGCCCAGGACTAGCAGGTTACGAGCAGTACTTC,CASSPGLAGYEQYF
NA,NA,TRBV9,TRBJ1-2,TGTGCCAGCAGCGTACCCCGGGGTGGCTACACCTTC,CASSVPRGGYTF
NA,NA,TRBV12-5,TRBJ1-1,TGTGCTAGTGGTTTGGTGGGAGGAACTGAAGCTTTCTTT,CASGLVGGTEAFF
TRBD1,NA,TRBV11-1,TRBJ2-7,TGTGCCAGCAGCTCCCCGAGGGGGACAGCGATCGAGCAGTACTTC,CASSSPRGTAIEQYF
TRBD1,once,TRBV7-9,TRBJ1-4,TGTGCCAGCAGGAGACAGGGTAACGAAAAACTGTTTTTT,CASRRQGNEKLFF
NA,NA,TRBV28,TRBJ1-3,TGTGCCGGCACCGCGGGGGGGGCTGGAAACACCATATATTTT,CAGTAGGAGNTIYF
NA,NA,TRBV6-1,TRBJ1-2,TGTGCCAGCAGCTCACTTCAGGGATACTATGGCTACACCTTC,CASSSLQGYYGYTF
NA,NA,TRBV28,TRBJ2-5,TGTGCCAGCAGCTTGATGGGGGGCCAAGAGACCCAGTACTTC,CASSLMGGQETQYF
NA,once,TRBV27,TRBJ1-5,TGTGCCAGCAGTTTCGTGGCGACACCGAATCAGCCCCAGCATTTT,CASSFVATPNQPQHF
TRBD1,NA,TRBV5-1,TRBJ2-1,TGCGCCAGCAGCTGGAGAGTGGGACAGCCGGAGTCCGATGAGCAGTTCTTC,CASSWRVGQPESDEQFF
NA,NA,TRBV5-1,TRBJ1-3,TGCGCCAGCAGCTTACAGGGAGCCACGTACTCTGGAAACACCATATATTTT,CASSLQGATYSGNTIYF
TRBD1,NA,TRBV6-1,TRBJ1-5,TGTGCCAGCAGTGACGACAGGGGTCCCAGTCATGGTCAGCCCCAGCATTTT,CASSDDRGPSHGQPQHF
NA,few,TRBV7-8,TRBJ2-7,TGTGCCAGCAGCTTAGGGGCTGACAGGAGATTCTACGAGCAGTACTTC,CASSLGADRRFYEQYF